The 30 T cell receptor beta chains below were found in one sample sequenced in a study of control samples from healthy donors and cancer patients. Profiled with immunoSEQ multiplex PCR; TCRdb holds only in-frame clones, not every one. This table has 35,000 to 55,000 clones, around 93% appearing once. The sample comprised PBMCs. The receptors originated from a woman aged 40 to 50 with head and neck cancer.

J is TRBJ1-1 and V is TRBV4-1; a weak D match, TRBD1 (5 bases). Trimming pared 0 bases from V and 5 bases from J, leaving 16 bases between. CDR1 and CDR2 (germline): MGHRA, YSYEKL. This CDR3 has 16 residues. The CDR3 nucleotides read TGCGCCAGCAGCCAAGACCGGGGAGGCGCAGGGACTGAAGCTTTCTTT. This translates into CASSQDRGGAGTEAFF.

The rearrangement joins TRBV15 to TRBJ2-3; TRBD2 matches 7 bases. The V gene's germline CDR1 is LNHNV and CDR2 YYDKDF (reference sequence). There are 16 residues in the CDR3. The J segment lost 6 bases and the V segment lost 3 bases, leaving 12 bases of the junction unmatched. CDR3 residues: CATSRWGGEGLDTQYF. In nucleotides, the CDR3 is TGTGCCACCAGCAGGTGGGGGGGGGAGGGCCTGGATACGCAGTATTTT.

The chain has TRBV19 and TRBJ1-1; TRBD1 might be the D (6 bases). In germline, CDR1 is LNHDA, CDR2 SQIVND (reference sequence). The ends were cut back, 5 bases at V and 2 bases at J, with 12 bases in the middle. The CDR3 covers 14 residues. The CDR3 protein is CASSSGQFNTEAFF. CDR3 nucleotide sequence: TGTGCCAGTAGTTCCGGACAGTTCAACACTGAAGCTTTCTTT.

CDR3: CASSRTAGGSTGELFF. The CDR3 nucleotides read TGTGCCAGCAGCCGGACAGCGGGGGGGAGCACCGGGGAGCTGTTTTTT. The chain employs TRBV3-1 (or the pseudogene TRBV3-2) and TRBJ2-2; the match to TRBD2 covers 10 bases. V lost 4 bases and J lost 4; bases outside the gene matches: 6. Germline values: CDR1 LGHDT, CDR2 YNNKEL (reference sequence). The CDR3 totals 16 residues.

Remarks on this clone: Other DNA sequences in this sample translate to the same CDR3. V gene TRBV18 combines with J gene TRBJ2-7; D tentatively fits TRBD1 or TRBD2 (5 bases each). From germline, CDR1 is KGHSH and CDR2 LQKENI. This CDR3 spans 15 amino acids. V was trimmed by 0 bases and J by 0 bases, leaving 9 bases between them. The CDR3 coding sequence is TGTGCCAGCTCACCACCTGGGGGATCCTCCTACGAGCAGTACTTC. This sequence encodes CASSPPGGSSYEQYF. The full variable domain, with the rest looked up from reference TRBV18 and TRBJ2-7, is NAGVMQNPRHLVRRRGQEARLRCSPMKGHSHVYWYRQLPEEGLKFMVYLQKENIIDESGMPKERFSAEFPKEGPSILRIQQVVRGDSAAYFCASSPPGGSSYEQYFGPGTRLTVT.

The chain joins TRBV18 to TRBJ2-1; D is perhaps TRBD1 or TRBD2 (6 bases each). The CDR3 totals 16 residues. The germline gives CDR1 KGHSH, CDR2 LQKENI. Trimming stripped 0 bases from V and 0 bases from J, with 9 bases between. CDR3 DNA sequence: TGTGCCAGCTCACCACCAGGGGGGAGCTCCTACAATGAGCAGTTCTTC. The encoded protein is CASSPPGGSSYNEQFF.

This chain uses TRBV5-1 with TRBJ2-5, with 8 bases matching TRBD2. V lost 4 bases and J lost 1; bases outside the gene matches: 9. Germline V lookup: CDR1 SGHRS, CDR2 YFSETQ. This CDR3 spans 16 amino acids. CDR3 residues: CASSPLSSGAQETQYF. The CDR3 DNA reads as TGCGCCAGCAGCCCCCTGAGTAGCGGGGCCCAAGAGACCCAGTACTTC.

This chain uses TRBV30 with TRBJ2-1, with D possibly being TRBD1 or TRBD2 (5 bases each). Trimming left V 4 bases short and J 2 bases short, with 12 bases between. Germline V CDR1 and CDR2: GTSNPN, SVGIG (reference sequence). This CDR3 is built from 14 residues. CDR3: CAWMARGPYNEQFF. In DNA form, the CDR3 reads TGTGCCTGGATGGCCCGGGGCCCCTACAATGAGCAGTTCTTC. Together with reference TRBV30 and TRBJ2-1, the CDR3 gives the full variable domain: SQTIHQWPATLVQPVGSPLSLECTVEGTSNPNLYWYRQAAGRGLQLLFYSVGIGQISSEVPQNLSASRPQDRQFILSSKKLLLSDSGFYLCAWMARGPYNEQFFGPGTRLTVL.

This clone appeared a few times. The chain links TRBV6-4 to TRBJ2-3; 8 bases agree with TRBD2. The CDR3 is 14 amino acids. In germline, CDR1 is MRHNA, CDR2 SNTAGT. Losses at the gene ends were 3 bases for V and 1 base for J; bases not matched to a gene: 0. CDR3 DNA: TGTGCCAGCAGTGAAGCGGGAGGCACAGATACGCAGTATTTT. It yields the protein CASSEAGGTDTQYF.

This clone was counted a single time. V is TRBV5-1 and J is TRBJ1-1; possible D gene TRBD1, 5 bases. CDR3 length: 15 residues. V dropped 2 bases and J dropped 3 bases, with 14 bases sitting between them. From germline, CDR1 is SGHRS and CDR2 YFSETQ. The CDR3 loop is CASSFSSRVDTEAFF. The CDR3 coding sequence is TGCGCCAGCAGCTTCTCTTCCAGGGTGGACACTGAAGCTTTCTTT.

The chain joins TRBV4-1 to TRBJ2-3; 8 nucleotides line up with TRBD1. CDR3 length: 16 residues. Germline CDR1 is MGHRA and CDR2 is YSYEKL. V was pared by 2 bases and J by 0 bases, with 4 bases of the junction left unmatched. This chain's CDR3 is CASSQKDRVSTDTQYF. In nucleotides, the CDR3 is TGCGCCAGCAGCCAAAAGGACAGGGTCAGCACAGATACGCAGTATTTT.

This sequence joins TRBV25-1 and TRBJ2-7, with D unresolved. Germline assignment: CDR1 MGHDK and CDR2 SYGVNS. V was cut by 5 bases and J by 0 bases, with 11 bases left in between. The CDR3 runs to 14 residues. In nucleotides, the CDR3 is TGTGCCAGCAGTTCAACAGTGATCTCCTACGAGCAGTACTTC. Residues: CASSSTVISYEQYF.

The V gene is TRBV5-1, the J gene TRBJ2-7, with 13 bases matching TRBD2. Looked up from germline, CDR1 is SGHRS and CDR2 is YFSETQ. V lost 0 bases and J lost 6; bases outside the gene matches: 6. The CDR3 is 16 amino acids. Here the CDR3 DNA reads TGCGCCAGCAGCTTGGCGGTGACTAGCGGGGGGATCGAGCAGTACTTC. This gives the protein CASSLAVTSGGIEQYF.

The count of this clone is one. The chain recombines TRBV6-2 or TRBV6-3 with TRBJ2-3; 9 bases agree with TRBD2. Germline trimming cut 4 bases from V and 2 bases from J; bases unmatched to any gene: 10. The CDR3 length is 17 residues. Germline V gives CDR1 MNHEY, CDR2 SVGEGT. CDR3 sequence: CASSFPRRLAATDTQYF. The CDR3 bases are TGTGCCAGCAGTTTTCCGCGCCGACTAGCGGCCACAGATACGCAGTATTTT.

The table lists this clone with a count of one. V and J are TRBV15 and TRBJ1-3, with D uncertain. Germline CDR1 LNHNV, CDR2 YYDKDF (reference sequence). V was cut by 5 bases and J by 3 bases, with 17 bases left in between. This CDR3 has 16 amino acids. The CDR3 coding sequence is TGTGCCACCAGCCTTCTAGGGTGGGCAGGTGGAAACACCATATATTTT. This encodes CATSLLGWAGGNTIYF.

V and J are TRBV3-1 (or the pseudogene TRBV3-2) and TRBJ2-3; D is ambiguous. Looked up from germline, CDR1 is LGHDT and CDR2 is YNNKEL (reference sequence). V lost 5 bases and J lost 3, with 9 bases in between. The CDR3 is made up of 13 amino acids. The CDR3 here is CASSYSETDTQYF. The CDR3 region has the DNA TGTGCCAGCAGCTACAGTGAAACAGATACGCAGTATTTT.

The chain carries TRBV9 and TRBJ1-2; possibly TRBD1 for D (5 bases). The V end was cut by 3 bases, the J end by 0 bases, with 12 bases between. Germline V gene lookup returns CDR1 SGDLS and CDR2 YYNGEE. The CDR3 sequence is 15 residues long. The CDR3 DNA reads TGTGCCAGCAGCGGAGACCCACAGGCTAACTATGGCTACACCTTC. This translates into CASSGDPQANYGYTF.

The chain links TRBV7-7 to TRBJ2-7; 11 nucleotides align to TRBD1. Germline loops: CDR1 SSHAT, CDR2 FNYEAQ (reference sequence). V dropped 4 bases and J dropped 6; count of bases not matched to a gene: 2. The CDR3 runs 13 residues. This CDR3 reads CASSSGTGGEQYF. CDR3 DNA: TGTGCCAGCAGCTCCGGGACAGGGGGCGAGCAGTACTTC.

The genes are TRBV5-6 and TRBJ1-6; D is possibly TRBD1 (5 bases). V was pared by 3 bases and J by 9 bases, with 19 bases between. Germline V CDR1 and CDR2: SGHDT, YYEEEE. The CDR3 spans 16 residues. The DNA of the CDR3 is TGTGCCAGCAGCTCGATGGGGGGTCCCAACTCTTCACCCCTCCACTTT. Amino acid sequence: CASSSMGGPNSSPLHF.

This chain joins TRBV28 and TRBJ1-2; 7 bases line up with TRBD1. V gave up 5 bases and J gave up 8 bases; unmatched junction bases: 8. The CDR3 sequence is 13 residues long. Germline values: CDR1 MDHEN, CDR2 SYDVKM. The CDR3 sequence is CASSLITGEGYTF. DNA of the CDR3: TGTGCCAGCAGTCTAATAACAGGGGAAGGCTACACCTTC.

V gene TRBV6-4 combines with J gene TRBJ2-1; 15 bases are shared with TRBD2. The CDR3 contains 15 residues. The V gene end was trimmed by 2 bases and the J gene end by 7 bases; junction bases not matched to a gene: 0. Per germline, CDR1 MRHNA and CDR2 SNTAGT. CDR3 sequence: CASSDGTSGGNEQFF. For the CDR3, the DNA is TGTGCCAGCAGTGACGGGACTAGCGGGGGGAATGAGCAGTTCTTC.

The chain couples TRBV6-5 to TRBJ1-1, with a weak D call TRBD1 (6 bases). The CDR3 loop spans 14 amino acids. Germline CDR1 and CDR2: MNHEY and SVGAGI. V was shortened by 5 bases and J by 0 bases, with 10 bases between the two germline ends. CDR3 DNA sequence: TGTGCCAGCAGTAGAGGACAGATGAACACTGAAGCTTTCTTT. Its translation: CASSRGQMNTEAFF.

CDR3 region: CASSFTAAYEQYF. CDR3 nucleotides: TGCGCCAGCAGCTTTACAGCCGCCTACGAGCAGTACTTC. V and J are TRBV5-1 and TRBJ2-7; D gene unclear. CDR3 length: 13 residues. V shed 2 bases and J shed 2 bases, with 8 bases lying between them. Germline values: CDR1 SGHRS, CDR2 YFSETQ.

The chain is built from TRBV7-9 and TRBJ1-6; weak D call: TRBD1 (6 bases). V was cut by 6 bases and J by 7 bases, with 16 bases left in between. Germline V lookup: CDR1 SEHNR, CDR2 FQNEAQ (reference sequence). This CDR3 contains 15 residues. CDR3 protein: CASRSTDRGNSPLHF. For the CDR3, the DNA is TGTGCCAGCAGATCTACGGACAGAGGGAATTCACCCCTCCACTTT.

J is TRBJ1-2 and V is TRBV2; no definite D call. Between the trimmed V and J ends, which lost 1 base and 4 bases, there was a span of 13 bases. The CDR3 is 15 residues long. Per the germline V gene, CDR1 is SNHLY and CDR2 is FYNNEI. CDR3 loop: CASSEDNEPSYGYTF. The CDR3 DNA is TGTGCCAGCAGTGAAGACAATGAACCCAGCTATGGCTACACCTTC.

The CDR3 loop reads CAISGQGTGDIQYF. In DNA, the CDR3 is TGTGCCATCAGCGGACAGGGTACAGGAGACATTCAGTACTTC. V gene TRBV10-3 combines with J gene TRBJ2-4; 8 nucleotides line up with TRBD1. The V gene's germline CDR1 is ENHRY and CDR2 SYGVKD. This CDR3 comprises 14 residues. Trimming at V came to 6 bases and at J to 8 bases, leaving 9 bases not matched to a gene.

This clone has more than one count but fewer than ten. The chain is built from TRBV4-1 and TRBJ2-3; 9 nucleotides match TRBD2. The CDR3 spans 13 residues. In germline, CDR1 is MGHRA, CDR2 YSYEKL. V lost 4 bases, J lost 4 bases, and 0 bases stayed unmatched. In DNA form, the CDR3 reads TGCGCCAGCAGCCGGACTAGCGCAGATACGCAGTATTTT. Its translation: CASSRTSADTQYF.

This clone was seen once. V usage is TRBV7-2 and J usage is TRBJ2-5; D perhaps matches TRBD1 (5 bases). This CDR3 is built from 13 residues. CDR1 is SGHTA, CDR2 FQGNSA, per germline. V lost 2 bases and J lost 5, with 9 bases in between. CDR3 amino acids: CASSLRGLETQYF. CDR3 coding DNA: TGTGCCAGCAGCTTAAGGGGCCTGGAGACCCAGTACTTC.

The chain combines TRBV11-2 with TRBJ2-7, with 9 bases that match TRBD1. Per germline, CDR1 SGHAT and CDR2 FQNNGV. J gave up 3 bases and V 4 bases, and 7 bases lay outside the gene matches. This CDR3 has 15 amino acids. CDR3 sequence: CASSYSPGQGYEQYF. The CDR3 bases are TGTGCCAGCAGCTATTCCCCGGGACAGGGCTACGAGCAGTACTTC.

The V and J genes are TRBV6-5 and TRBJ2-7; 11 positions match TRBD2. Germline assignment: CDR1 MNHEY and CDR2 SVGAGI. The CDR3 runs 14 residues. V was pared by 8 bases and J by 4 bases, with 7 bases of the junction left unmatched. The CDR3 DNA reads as TGTGCCAGCTCCCTTACTAGCGGGGGTTACGAGCAGTACTTC. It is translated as CASSLTSGGYEQYF.